These 3 T cell receptor beta chains were all obtained from the same sample, sequenced in a study of molecular identifiers for immune sequencing clone quantification. MiXCR, run by TCRdb on the PCR reads, gives a single entry per CDR3 protein. The data hold approximately 320,000 distinct CDR3 sequences, with roughly a quarter observed a single time. Sequencing input: naive CD8+ T cells from blood, with Jurkat cell RNA spiked in. Subset noted: FACS-sorted CD8+CD4-CCR7+CD45RA+ naive T cells. These receptor sequences come from a human donor in good health. Some libraries in this study had Jurkat cell RNA spiked in.

This clonotype was counted ten times or more. This rearrangement joins TRBV20-1 to TRBJ2-3; D is undetermined. V was cut by 3 bases and J by 4 bases, with 14 bases left in between. CDR1 is DFQATT, CDR2 SNEGSKA, per germline (reference sequence). The length of the CDR3 is 14 residues. The CDR3 protein is CSASLTDLADTQYF. CDR3 sequence (DNA): TGCAGTGCTAGTTTGACCGATTTGGCAGATACGCAGTATTTT.

This clonotype was observed many times. The chain carries TRBV29-1 and TRBJ2-7; D is possibly TRBD1 or TRBD2 (5 bases each). CDR3 length: 17 amino acids. CDR1 and CDR2 from the germline V gene are SQVTM and ANQGSEA. V lost 3 bases to trimming and J lost 3 bases, with 24 bases between them. Here the CDR3 reads CSVDNTWGGSDGYEQYF. As DNA, the CDR3 is TGCAGCGTTGACAACACCTGGGGCGGGTCCGACGGCTACGAGCAGTACTTC.

Details on this clonotype: A much larger clone differs by one base, so this may be a read error. The chain combines TRBV2 with TRBJ1-2; D gene unclear. The germline V and J ends were trimmed by 4 bases and 2 bases, with 11 bases remaining between them. Per germline, CDR1 SNHLY and CDR2 FYNNEI. The CDR3 consists of 14 residues. CDR3 nucleotides: TGTGCCAGCAGTGCCACCGAGAGCAACTATGGCTACACCTTC. This codes for CASSATESNYGYTF.